Below are 23 T cell receptor beta chains sequenced from a single sample in a study of cytomegalovirus exposure and HLA in healthy donors. Both 60 Vbeta primers and 13 Jbeta primers went into the PCR. TCRdb's table, derived via immunoSEQ multiplex PCR, lists solely in-frame clones and lacks some. This sample contains about 160,000 clones. Material for sequencing was PBMCs. These TCRs come from a woman between 50 and 59 years old in good health and CMV-seronegative.

The chain carries TRBV6-5 and TRBJ1-5; the D is unclear. The CDR3 is 11 amino acids. Trimming stripped 8 bases from V and 7 bases from J, with 9 bases between. Germline lookup yields CDR1 MNHEY and CDR2 SVGAGI. As DNA, the CDR3 is TGTGCCAGCGGGGAGGTCCAGCCCCAGCATTTT. Its translation is CASGEVQPQHF.

The CDR3 DNA is TGTGCCAGCAGTTACTCCCCAGGCGCCAACTATGGCTACACCTTC. It codes for CASSYSPGANYGYTF. The chain is built from TRBV6-5 and TRBJ1-2; D is uncertain. Germline values: CDR1 MNHEY, CDR2 SVGAGI. This CDR3 comprises 15 residues. V lost 0 bases and J lost 2, with 10 bases in between.

The chain uses TRBV7-3 and TRBJ2-3; TRBD2 aligns across 11 bases. The CDR3 contains 18 residues. Germline-derived CDR1 and CDR2 are SGHTA and FQGTGA. The V gene end was trimmed by 4 bases and the J gene end by 0 bases; junction bases not matched to a gene: 9. The CDR3 sequence is CASSSLGRLAGSTDTQYF. In DNA form, the CDR3 reads TGTGCCAGCAGCTCCCTGGGACGACTAGCGGGGAGCACAGATACGCAGTATTTT.

This chain joins TRBV6-5 and TRBJ2-7; tentative D call: TRBD1 (5 bases). CDR1 and CDR2 (germline): MNHEY, SVGAGI. With 2 bases removed from V and 3 bases from J, the gap between germline ends came to 11 bases. The CDR3 loop spans 14 amino acids. CDR3 in amino acids: CASSYGVRGYEQYF. The CDR3 coding sequence is TGTGCCAGCAGTTACGGGGTAAGGGGCTACGAGCAGTACTTC.

The chain employs TRBV19 and TRBJ1-2; possibly TRBD1 for D (6 bases). Trimming pared 3 bases from V and 6 bases from J, leaving 11 bases between. Germline values: CDR1 LNHDA, CDR2 SQIVND (reference sequence). The CDR3 sequence is 13 residues long. The CDR3 coding sequence is TGTGCCAGTAGTATCCCACAGGGAAATGGCTACACCTTC. This codes for CASSIPQGNGYTF.

In regard to this clone: Additional DNA sequences in this sample encode the identical CDR3. The chain joins TRBV30 to TRBJ1-3, with a tentative D call TRBD1 (5 bases). This CDR3 has 14 amino acids. The germline V gene has CDR1 GTSNPN and CDR2 SVGIG (reference sequence). V shed 5 bases and J shed 0 bases, with 11 bases lying between them. The CDR3 DNA is TGTGCCTGGGACCTGGGGGGCTCTGGAAACACCATATATTTT. This codes for CAWDLGGSGNTIYF.

The rearrangement links TRBV28 to TRBJ1-3; D may be TRBD1 (5 bases). The CDR3 is 15 amino acids. Germline CDR1 MDHEN, CDR2 SYDVKM. Trimming shortened V by 5 bases and J by 0 bases, and 11 bases separated the two germline ends. CDR3 loop: CASSGRQSSGNTIYF. DNA for the CDR3: TGTGCCAGCAGTGGCCGACAGAGCTCTGGAAACACCATATATTTT.

The chain joins TRBV4-3 to TRBJ2-3, with unresolved D. V lost 1 base to trimming and J lost 3 bases, with 8 bases between them. Germline assignment: CDR1 LGHNA and CDR2 YSLEER. The CDR3 length is 14 residues. CDR3 coding DNA: TGCGCCAGCAGCCAAGGCGAAGCAACAGATACGCAGTATTTT. Translated: CASSQGEATDTQYF.

The rearrangement links TRBV5-1 to TRBJ2-7; 8 bases align to TRBD1. This CDR3 comprises 14 residues. With 4 bases clipped from V and 3 bases from J, the junction kept 6 bases outside the gene matches. Germline V gene data show CDR1 as SGHRS and CDR2 as YFSETQ. As DNA, the CDR3 is TGCGCCAGCAGCCAGGGGGCAAGGGACTACGAGCAGTACTTC. Encoded protein: CASSQGARDYEQYF.

V usage is TRBV7-8 and J usage is TRBJ1-5, with 7 bases aligning to TRBD1. There are 14 residues in the CDR3. V trimming: 1 base; J trimming: 8 bases; junction bases outside the gene matches: 5. Germline V gene data show CDR1 as SGHVS and CDR2 as FQNEAQ. The CDR3: CASSLGTGGKPQHF. The CDR3 DNA is TGTGCCAGCAGCTTAGGGACAGGAGGGAAGCCCCAGCATTTT.

The rearrangement links TRBV5-1 to TRBJ2-7; perhaps TRBD1 as D (5 bases). The CDR3 has 14 residues. Germline values: CDR1 SGHRS, CDR2 YFSETQ. Trimming removed 4 bases at V and 0 bases at J, with 11 bases between. This CDR3 is CASSRDRTSYEQYF. CDR3 DNA sequence: TGCGCCAGCAGCAGAGACAGAACCTCCTACGAGCAGTACTTC.

The V and J genes are TRBV27 and TRBJ2-1; 12 nucleotides align to TRBD2. V shed 2 bases and J 6 bases; nucleotides not matched to a gene: 2. This CDR3 is built from 15 residues. CDR1 and CDR2 (germline): MNHEY, SMNVEV (reference sequence). CDR3 sequence (DNA): TGTGCCAGCAGTTTAACTAGCGGGGGGTCCAATGAGCAGTTCTTC. This translates into CASSLTSGGSNEQFF.

The chain has TRBV12-5 and TRBJ2-2; 8 bases match TRBD1. The CDR3 is 16 amino acids. The V segment lost 5 bases and the J segment 7 bases; nucleotides outside the gene matches: 12. Germline CDR1 and CDR2: LGHNT and FRNRAP. The CDR3 here is CASGTPPRTGFGELFF. DNA of the CDR3: TGTGCTAGTGGTACTCCCCCGCGGACAGGGTTCGGGGAGCTGTTTTTT.

The chain is built from TRBV5-4 and TRBJ2-7; 10 bases map to TRBD2. J gave up 4 bases and V 3 bases, and 4 bases lay outside the gene matches. Germline-derived CDR1 and CDR2 are SGHNT and YYREEE (reference sequence). The CDR3 is 14 residues long. The CDR3 DNA reads TGTGCCAGCAGCTCCCGGACTAGCGGTTACGAGCAGTACTTC. Translation gives CASSSRTSGYEQYF.

This sequence joins TRBV18 and TRBJ2-1, with 8 positions matching TRBD2. Looked up from germline, CDR1 is KGHSH and CDR2 is LQKENI. After removal of 3 bases from V and 7 bases from J, the junction contained 8 bases not matched to a gene. The CDR3 runs 15 residues. The CDR3 DNA reads as TGTGCCAGCTCACCGGGGATAGCGGGGTTAAATGAGCAGTTCTTC. Translating gives CASSPGIAGLNEQFF.

V is TRBV4-2 and J is TRBJ2-3, with 7 bases aligning to TRBD2. The germline CDR1 and CDR2 sequences are LGHNA and YNFKEQ. This CDR3 region has 16 residues. Germline trimming cut 2 bases from V and 4 bases from J; bases unmatched to any gene: 9. As DNA, the CDR3 is TGTGCCAGCAGCCAAAGAGGGACTACTGGGGCAGATACGCAGTATTTT. Protein: CASSQRGTTGADTQYF.

This chain connects TRBV4-2 to TRBJ1-5, with 9 bases lining up with TRBD1. Germline CDR1 and CDR2: LGHNA and YNFKEQ. This CDR3 is built from 14 residues. The J segment lost 7 bases and the V segment lost 2 bases, leaving 3 bases of the junction unmatched. The CDR3, as DNA: TGTGCCAGCAGCCAACTGACAGGGGGACAGCCCCAGCATTTT. Translating it yields CASSQLTGGQPQHF.

V is TRBV27 and J is TRBJ1-2; 7 bases are shared with TRBD1. In germline, CDR1 is MNHEY, CDR2 SMNVEV (reference sequence). This CDR3 spans 14 amino acids. The V and J ends lost 5 bases and 8 bases, in that order; junction bases with no gene match: 11. In DNA, the CDR3 is TGTGCCAGCAGTCTAGTCAGGGGGATGGGGGGCTACACCTTC. This encodes CASSLVRGMGGYTF.

The chain recombines TRBV4-2 with TRBJ1-2, with 8 bases matching TRBD1. The CDR3 is 15 amino acids. CDR1 is LGHNA, CDR2 YNFKEQ, per germline. V lost 3 bases to trimming and J lost 5 bases; unmatched junction nucleotides: 8. CDR3 DNA sequence: TGTGCCAGCAGCCACCACGGACAGGGAGGGTATGGCTACACCTTC. Its translation is CASSHHGQGGYGYTF.

This chain joins TRBV29-1 and TRBJ2-2, with a tentative D call TRBD1 (5 bases). V was shortened by 4 bases and J by 2 bases, with 11 bases between the two germline ends. CDR1 and CDR2 (germline): SQVTM, ANQGSEA. There are 14 residues in the CDR3. The CDR3 DNA sequence: TGCAGCGTTGGAAGGGGCGCTAACACCGGGGAGCTGTTTTTT. Residues: CSVGRGANTGELFF.

This chain links TRBV7-9 with TRBJ2-2, with 9 bases identical to TRBD2. V lost 1 base and J lost 2; bases outside the gene matches: 2. Germline-derived CDR1 and CDR2 are SEHNR and FQNEAQ (reference sequence). The CDR3 covers 16 residues. CDR3 protein: CASSLGAGGNTGELFF. The CDR3 bases are TGTGCCAGCAGCTTAGGAGCGGGAGGTAACACCGGGGAGCTGTTTTTT. Full variable domain (missing parts from reference TRBV7-9 and TRBJ2-2): DTGVSQNPRHKITKRGQNVTFRCDPISEHNRLYWYRQTLGQGPEFLTYFQNEAQLEKSRLLSDRFSAERPKGSFSTLEIQRTEQGDSAMYLCASSLGAGGNTGELFFGEGSRLTVL.

This chain links TRBV6-5 with TRBJ1-2; 11 bases align to TRBD1. The germline gives CDR1 MNHEY, CDR2 SVGAGI. The J segment lost 7 bases and the V segment lost 8 bases, leaving 12 bases of the junction unmatched. The CDR3 contains 15 residues. The DNA of the CDR3 is TGTGCCAGCGCTCAAGGGGGGACAGGGGGATCTGGCTACACCTTC. Its translation: CASAQGGTGGSGYTF.

The CDR3 region has the DNA TGTGCCAGCAGCCCCCGCGGGGGGAGCTCCTACGAGCAGTACTTC. Translated: CASSPRGGSSYEQYF. The chain has TRBV7-8 and TRBJ2-7; 8 bases align to TRBD2. In germline, CDR1 is SGHVS, CDR2 FQNEAQ. The V and J ends lost 5 bases and 0 bases, in that order; junction bases with no gene match: 6. The CDR3 loop spans 15 amino acids.